Listed below are T cell receptor beta chains from one sample, sequenced in a study of PD-L1 blockade in urothelial cancer. The protocol was immunoSEQ multiplex PCR, while the TCRdb copy is restricted to in-frame clones and leaves out a portion. The data hold around 30,000 clones, with roughly 80% observed a single time. Sequencing used PBMCs, obtained around atezolizumab (anti-PD-L1) treatment. The source is a man in his 70s with urothelial cancer. Both conserved end residues are part of each CDR3. A D gene is named only where the DNA matches it firmly. Clone size appears in some rows only: once, few, many, or a class for an expanded clone.

j_gene,abundance,v_gene,d_gene,CDR3aa,CDR3nt
TRBJ2-7,-,TRBV4-3,TRBD1,CASSQSKGTASSYEQYF,TGCGCCAGCAGCCAGTCTAAAGGGACAGCAAGCTCCTACGAGCAGTACTTC
TRBJ1-2,-,TRBV15,-,CATSRPGGAGSSYGYTF,TGTGCCACCAGCAGACCCGGCGGGGCAGGTTCAAGCTATGGCTACACCTTC
TRBJ2-3,-,TRBV6-6,TRBD2,CASSVRLAGATDTQYF,TGTGCCAGCAGTGTTCGACTAGCGGGGGCTACAGATACGCAGTATTTT
TRBJ2-2,-,TRBV5-6,TRBD2,CATAVGLQDGELFF,TGTGCCACTGCGGTGGGACTACAAGACGGGGAGCTGTTTTTT
TRBJ1-4,once,TRBV15,TRBD1,CATSRDPTTGFATNEKLFF,TGTGCCACCAGCAGAGATCCCACGACAGGGTTTGCAACTAATGAAAAACTGTTTTTT
TRBJ2-5,-,TRBV7-9,TRBD1,CASRPGQGQETQYF,TGTGCCAGCAGACCGGGACAGGGTCAAGAGACCCAGTACTTC
TRBJ2-2,-,TRBV5-1,TRBD1,CASSLGQGDAGELFF,TGCGCCAGCAGCTTGGGACAGGGGGATGCCGGGGAGCTGTTTTTT
TRBJ1-1,-,TRBV9,-,CASSADSWNTEAFF,TGTGCCAGCAGCGCGGACAGCTGGAACACTGAAGCTTTCTTT
TRBJ2-1,-,TRBV7-2,-,CASSTRGYNEQFF,TGTGCCAGCAGCACACGCGGGTACAATGAGCAGTTCTTC
TRBJ1-5,-,TRBV19,-,CASSERGQPQHF,TGTGCCAGCTCAGAAAGGGGCCAGCCCCAGCATTTT
TRBJ1-1,-,TRBV5-4,TRBD1,CASSFDRVNTEAFF,TGTGCCAGCAGCTTTGACAGGGTGAACACTGAAGCTTTCTTT